One and the same sample provided the 24 T cell receptor beta chains below, sequenced in a study of blood T cell repertoires in COVID-19. TCRdb keeps only in-frame clones here, not all; method: immunoSEQ multiplex PCR. This sample has around 65,000 clones, with 81% found just once. The sample comprised peripheral blood. Source of these receptors: a human donor in a cohort sampled during active COVID-19.

The chain links TRBV19 to TRBJ2-7; 7 nucleotides line up with TRBD2. The junction had 9 bases not matched to a gene; V was cut back by 3 bases and J by 4 bases. This CDR3 comprises 15 residues. The V gene's germline CDR1 is LNHDA and CDR2 SQIVND (reference sequence). DNA for the CDR3: TGTGCCAGTAGTATCGGGCTAGCGGTAACGTACGAGCAGTACTTC. This gives the protein CASSIGLAVTYEQYF.

This chain joins TRBV15 and TRBJ2-3; D not resolved. Germline-derived CDR1 and CDR2 are LNHNV and YYDKDF (reference sequence). The CDR3 consists of 16 residues. V was clipped by 5 bases and J by 2 bases, with 17 bases between them. In nucleotides, the CDR3 is TGTGCCACCAGCTCCCGCCTGCGCGGTTCCACAGATACGCAGTATTTT. Translated: CATSSRLRGSTDTQYF. The whole variable domain, remainder taken from reference TRBV15 and TRBJ2-3, is DAMVIQNPRYQVTQFGKPVTLSCSQTLNHNVMYWYQQKSSQAPKLLFHYYDKDFNNEADTPDNFQSRRPNTSFCFLDIRSPGLGDTAMYLCATSSRLRGSTDTQYFGPGTRLTVL.

CDR3 sequence reads: CASSDPEGTDEKLFF. CDR3 coding DNA: TGTGCCAGCTCAGACCCGGAGGGGACCGATGAAAAACTGTTTTTT. The V gene is TRBV18, the J gene TRBJ1-4, with D perhaps matching TRBD1 (5 bases). The CDR3 is 15 residues long. The V end lost 5 bases, the J end lost 6 bases, and 16 bases lay between the germline ends. Germline V gene sequence: CDR1 KGHSH, CDR2 LQKENI.

A single count supports this clone. This chain joins TRBV7-2 and TRBJ2-3; tentative D call: TRBD1 (6 bases). Trimming removed 3 bases at V and 10 bases at J, with 14 bases between. CDR1 and CDR2 from the germline V gene are SGHTA and FQGNSA. The CDR3 length is 13 residues. This chain's CDR3 is CASSFSGDGAQYF. CDR3 DNA: TGTGCCAGCAGCTTCTCAGGGGACGGCGCGCAGTATTTT.

As DNA, the CDR3 is TGTGCCAGCAGCTTAGAGGGAAGACTAGCGGGAGTGGAGACCCAGTACTTC. Amino acids: CASSLEGRLAGVETQYF. The V call is TRBV7-2, the J call TRBJ2-5; 12 bases match TRBD2. The length of the CDR3 is 17 residues. Per the germline V gene, CDR1 is SGHTA and CDR2 is FQGNSA. The ends lost 1 base at V and 5 bases at J; junction bases unmatched: 8. The full variable domain, rest sourced from reference TRBV7-2 and TRBJ2-5, is GAGVSQSPSNKVTEKGKDVELRCDPISGHTALYWYRQSLGQGLEFLIYFQGNSAPDKSGLPSDRFSAERTGGSVSTLTIQRTQQEDSAVYLCASSLEGRLAGVETQYFGPGTRLLVL.

The chain has TRBV7-9 and TRBJ2-7; TRBD1 might be the D (6 bases). The germline V gene has CDR1 SEHNR and CDR2 FQNEAQ (reference sequence). This CDR3 spans 14 amino acids. V was trimmed by 8 bases and J by 3 bases, leaving 17 bases between them. CDR3: CASGPPGHNYEQYF. CDR3 nucleotides: TGTGCCAGCGGACCCCCGGGACATAACTACGAGCAGTACTTC.

The chain has TRBV27 and TRBJ2-7, with 7 bases aligning to TRBD2. This CDR3 comprises 14 residues. The V and J ends lost 2 bases and 6 bases, in that order; junction bases with no gene match: 7. The germline gives CDR1 MNHEY, CDR2 SMNVEV (reference sequence). Here the CDR3 reads CASSLGTSDGEQYF. The DNA of the CDR3 is TGTGCCAGCAGTTTAGGAACTAGCGACGGCGAGCAGTACTTC.

This chain connects TRBV27 to TRBJ2-6; unclear D gene. The V and J ends lost 2 bases and 0 bases respectively, with 11 bases between them. Germline V lookup: CDR1 MNHEY, CDR2 SMNVEV (reference sequence). The CDR3 spans 17 residues. The CDR3 DNA follows: TGTGCCAGCAGTTTACCCCTGCCTAGCTCTGGGGCCAACGTCCTGACTTTC. Translated, it gives CASSLPLPSSGANVLTF.

This clone was picked up many times. V usage is TRBV25-1 and J usage is TRBJ2-7; D ambiguous. V lost 4 bases and J lost 3, with 4 bases in between. The CDR3 totals 11 residues. Germline loops: CDR1 MGHDK, CDR2 SYGVNS. DNA for the CDR3: TGTGCCAGCAGTGTCTACTACGAGCAGTACTTC. Its translation is CASSVYYEQYF.

This clone was seen more than once but under ten times. V is TRBV28 and J is TRBJ2-5, with 13 bases that match TRBD2. Per germline, CDR1 MDHEN and CDR2 SYDVKM. The CDR3 has 18 residues. Unmatched junction bases numbered 11, after V lost 7 bases and J lost 0 bases. The CDR3 loop reads CASTPGTSGNYYQETQYF. CDR3 DNA sequence: TGTGCCAGCACCCCCGGGACTAGCGGGAACTACTACCAAGAGACCCAGTACTTC.

This sequence joins TRBV4-3 and TRBJ2-3, with unresolved D. The V end lost 0 bases, the J end lost 0 bases, and 10 bases lay between the germline ends. The CDR3 length is 16 residues. Germline CDR1 reads LGHNA; CDR2 reads YSLEER. CDR3: CASSQEFGDSTDTQYF. Written as DNA, the CDR3 is TGCGCCAGCAGCCAAGAGTTTGGAGACAGCACAGATACGCAGTATTTT.

This clone has more than one count but fewer than ten. The genes are TRBV9 and TRBJ1-3; 8 bases are shared with TRBD1. V lost 3 bases to trimming and J lost 2 bases; unmatched junction nucleotides: 1. CDR3 length equals 14 residues. Germline loops: CDR1 SGDLS, CDR2 YYNGEE. The CDR3 DNA is TGTGCCAGCAGCGCACAGGGGGCTGGAAACACCATATATTTT. It translates to CASSAQGAGNTIYF.

Points on this clone: Relative to the germline gene, one junction end is altered; a read error may explain this. The chain recombines TRBV7-9 with TRBJ1-2; the match to TRBD1 covers 7 bases. Germline V gene lookup returns CDR1 SEHNR and CDR2 FQNEAQ (reference sequence). The CDR3 totals 12 residues. CDR3 in amino acids: CASSLEDRAMPF. CDR3 DNA: TGTGCCAGCAGCTTAGAAGACAGGGCTATGCCCTTC. Drawing the rest from reference TRBV7-9 and TRBJ1-2, the complete variable domain is DTGVSQNPRHKITKRGQNVTFRCDPISEHNRLYWYRQTLGQGPEFLTYFQNEAQLEKSRLLSDRFSAERPKGSFSTLEIQRTEQGDSAMYLCASSLEDRAMPFGSGTRLTVV.

V usage is TRBV18 and J usage is TRBJ2-5; D may be TRBD2 (5 bases). This CDR3 has 13 amino acids. Germline lookup yields CDR1 KGHSH and CDR2 LQKENI. V lost 1 base and J lost 5, with 8 bases in between. The CDR3 DNA reads TGTGCCAGCTCACCACGACTATCGGAGACCCAGTACTTC. Translated: CASSPRLSETQYF.

This sequence joins TRBV27 and TRBJ2-7; 8 nucleotides align to TRBD2. Looked up from germline, CDR1 is MNHEY and CDR2 is SMNVEV (reference sequence). The CDR3 covers 14 residues. V shed 5 bases, J shed 2 bases, and the junction held 5 bases outside the gene matches. DNA of the CDR3: TGTGCCAGCAGTCTCACTAGCGGAGCCTACGAGCAGTACTTC. This sequence encodes CASSLTSGAYEQYF.

The chain couples TRBV19 to TRBJ1-6, with 7 bases identical to TRBD1. Losses at the gene ends were 3 bases for V and 7 bases for J; bases not matched to a gene: 6. The CDR3 consists of 15 residues. Germline V gene lookup returns CDR1 LNHDA and CDR2 SQIVND (reference sequence). The CDR3 loop reads CASSISGGANSPLHF. The CDR3 bases are TGTGCCAGTAGTATTTCAGGGGGTGCGAATTCACCCCTCCACTTT.

This clone has a single count. The rearrangement links TRBV4-1 to TRBJ1-5; 8 positions match TRBD1. This CDR3 spans 15 amino acids. The germline V gene encodes CDR1 MGHRA and CDR2 YSYEKL. The V gene end was trimmed by 0 bases and the J gene end by 6 bases; junction bases not matched to a gene: 4. CDR3 coding DNA: TGCGCCAGCAGCCAAGAAGACAGGGGATCTCAGCCCCAGCATTTT. It yields the protein CASSQEDRGSQPQHF.

The chain joins TRBV10-1 to TRBJ2-7; possible D gene TRBD1, 6 bases. Trimming pared 9 bases from V and 5 bases from J, leaving 20 bases between. This CDR3 is 14 amino acids long. Germline V CDR1 and CDR2: WNHNN, SYGVQD (reference sequence). As DNA, the CDR3 is TGCGCCAGGGGGAAACAGGGATCGGGGCACGAGCAGTACTTC. Its protein is CARGKQGSGHEQYF.

This rearrangement joins TRBV6-5 to TRBJ1-2, with 10 bases lining up with TRBD1. V lost 6 bases and J lost 4; bases outside the gene matches: 2. Germline V gene data show CDR1 as MNHEY and CDR2 as SVGAGI. The CDR3 is 13 residues long. The chain's CDR3 is CASRGQGLYGYTF. CDR3 sequence (DNA): TGTGCCAGCAGGGGACAGGGGCTCTATGGCTACACCTTC.

In this sample, this clone turned up once. V is TRBV5-1 and J is TRBJ2-1; D is undetermined. V was cut by 3 bases and J by 7 bases, with 11 bases left in between. The length of the CDR3 is 13 residues. Per the germline V gene, CDR1 is SGHRS and CDR2 is YFSETQ. The CDR3 nucleotides are TGCGCCAGCAGCTCCATTCAGAGGAATGAGCAGTTCTTC. Amino acids: CASSSIQRNEQFF.

The V and J genes are TRBV4-1 and TRBJ2-3; D is undetermined. The germline gives CDR1 MGHRA, CDR2 YSYEKL. Trimming pared 2 bases from V and 5 bases from J, leaving 8 bases between. The CDR3 runs 13 residues. The CDR3 loop reads CASSQSPRDTQYF. CDR3 in DNA: TGCGCCAGCAGCCAATCCCCCAGAGATACGCAGTATTTT.

CDR3 amino acids: CASSLRGTTDTQYF. DNA of the CDR3: TGTGCCAGCAGTCTCAGGGGGACCACAGATACGCAGTATTTT. The genes are TRBV28 and TRBJ2-3, with 7 bases that match TRBD1. The CDR3 extends over 14 amino acids. CDR1 is MDHEN, CDR2 SYDVKM, per germline. The V gene end was trimmed by 5 bases and the J gene end by 2 bases; junction bases not matched to a gene: 4.

V is TRBV28 and J is TRBJ2-3; D call uncertain. V was trimmed by 3 bases and J by 2 bases, leaving 12 bases between them. The CDR3 runs 15 residues. Germline CDR1 and CDR2: MDHEN and SYDVKM. The CDR3 is CASSLSVLYTDTQYF. The CDR3 bases are TGTGCCAGCAGTTTGAGCGTCCTTTACACAGATACGCAGTATTTT.

The rearrangement links TRBV11-3 to TRBJ2-1, with D possibly matching TRBD1 (6 bases). This CDR3 is built from 13 residues. Trimming cost V 5 bases and J 7 bases, with 12 bases left between them. Germline V gene data show CDR1 as SGHNT and CDR2 as YENEEA. The CDR3 here is CASSTGNANEQFF. The DNA for the CDR3 is TGTGCCAGCAGCACAGGGAACGCTAATGAGCAGTTCTTC.